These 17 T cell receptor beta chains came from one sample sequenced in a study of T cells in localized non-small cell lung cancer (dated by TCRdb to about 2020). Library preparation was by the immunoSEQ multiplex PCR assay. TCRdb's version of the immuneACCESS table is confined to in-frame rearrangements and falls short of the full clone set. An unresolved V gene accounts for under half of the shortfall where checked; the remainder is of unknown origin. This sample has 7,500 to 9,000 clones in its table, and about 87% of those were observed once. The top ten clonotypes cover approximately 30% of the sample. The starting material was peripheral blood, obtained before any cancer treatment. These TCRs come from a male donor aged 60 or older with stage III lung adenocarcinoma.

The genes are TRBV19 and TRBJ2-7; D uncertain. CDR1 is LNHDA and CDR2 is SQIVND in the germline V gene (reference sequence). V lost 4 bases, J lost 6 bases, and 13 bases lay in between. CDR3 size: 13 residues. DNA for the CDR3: TGTGCCAGTAGTACCCCCCCGTCTAGCGAGCAGTACTTC. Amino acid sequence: CASSTPPSSEQYF.

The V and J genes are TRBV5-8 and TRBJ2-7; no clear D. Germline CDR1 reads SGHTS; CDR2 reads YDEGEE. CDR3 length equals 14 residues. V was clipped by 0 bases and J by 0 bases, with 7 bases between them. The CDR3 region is CASSLVRNSYEQYF. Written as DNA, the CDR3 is TGTGCCAGCAGCTTGGTAAGAAACTCCTACGAGCAGTACTTC.

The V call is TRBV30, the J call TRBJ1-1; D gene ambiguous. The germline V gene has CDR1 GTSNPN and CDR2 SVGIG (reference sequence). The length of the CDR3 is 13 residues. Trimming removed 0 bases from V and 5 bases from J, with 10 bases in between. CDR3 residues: CAWSVGGRTEAFF. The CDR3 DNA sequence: TGTGCCTGGAGTGTAGGAGGAAGGACTGAAGCTTTCTTT.

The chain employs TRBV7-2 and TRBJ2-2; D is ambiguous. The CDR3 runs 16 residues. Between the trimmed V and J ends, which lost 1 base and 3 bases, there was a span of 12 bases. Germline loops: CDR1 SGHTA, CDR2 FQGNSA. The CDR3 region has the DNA TGTGCCAGCAGCTTAGGCATAGGGATGCACACCGGGGAGCTGTTTTTT. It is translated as CASSLGIGMHTGELFF.

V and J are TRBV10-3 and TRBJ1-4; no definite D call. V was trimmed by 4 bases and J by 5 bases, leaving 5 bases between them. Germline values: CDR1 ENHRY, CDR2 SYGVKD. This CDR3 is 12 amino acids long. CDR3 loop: CAISGRNEKLFF. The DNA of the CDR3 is TGTGCCATCAGTGGGCGGAATGAAAAACTGTTTTTT.

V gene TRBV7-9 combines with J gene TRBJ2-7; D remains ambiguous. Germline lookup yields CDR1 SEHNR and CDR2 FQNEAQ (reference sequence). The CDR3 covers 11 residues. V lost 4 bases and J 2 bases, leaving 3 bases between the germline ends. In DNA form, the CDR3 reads TGTGCCAGCAGCTCCACCTACGAGCAGTACTTC. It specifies CASSSTYEQYF.

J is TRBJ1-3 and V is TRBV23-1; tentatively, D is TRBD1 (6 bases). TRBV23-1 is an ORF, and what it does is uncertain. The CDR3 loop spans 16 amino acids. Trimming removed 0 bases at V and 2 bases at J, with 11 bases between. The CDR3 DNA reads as TGCGCCAGCAGTCAATCAAAAGGGGGAGCTGGAAACACCATATATTTT. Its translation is CASSQSKGGAGNTIYF.

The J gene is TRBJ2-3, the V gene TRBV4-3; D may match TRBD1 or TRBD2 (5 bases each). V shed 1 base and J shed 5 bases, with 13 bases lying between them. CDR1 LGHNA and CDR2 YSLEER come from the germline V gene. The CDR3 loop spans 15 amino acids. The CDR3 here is CASSQGVGGRDTQYF. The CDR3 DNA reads TGCGCCAGCAGCCAAGGGGTTGGGGGAAGAGATACGCAGTATTTT.

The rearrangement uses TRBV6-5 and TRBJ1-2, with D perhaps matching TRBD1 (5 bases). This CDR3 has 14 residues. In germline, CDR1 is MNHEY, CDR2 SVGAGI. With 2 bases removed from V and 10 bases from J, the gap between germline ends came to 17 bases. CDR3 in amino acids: CASSYGADLPSYTF. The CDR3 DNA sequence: TGTGCCAGCAGTTACGGGGCGGACCTCCCATCCTACACCTTC.

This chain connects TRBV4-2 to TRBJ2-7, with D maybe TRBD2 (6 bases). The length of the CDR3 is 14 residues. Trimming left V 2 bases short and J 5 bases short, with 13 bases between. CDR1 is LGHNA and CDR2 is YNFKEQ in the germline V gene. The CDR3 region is CASSQSLARDEQYF. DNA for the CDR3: TGTGCCAGCAGCCAATCACTAGCTCGCGACGAGCAGTACTTC.

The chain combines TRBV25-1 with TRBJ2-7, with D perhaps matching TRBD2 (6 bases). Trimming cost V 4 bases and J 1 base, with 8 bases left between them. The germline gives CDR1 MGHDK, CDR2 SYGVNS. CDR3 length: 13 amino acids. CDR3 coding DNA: TGTGCCAGCAGTGCGGCGGGATCCTACGAGCAGTACTTC. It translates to CASSAAGSYEQYF.

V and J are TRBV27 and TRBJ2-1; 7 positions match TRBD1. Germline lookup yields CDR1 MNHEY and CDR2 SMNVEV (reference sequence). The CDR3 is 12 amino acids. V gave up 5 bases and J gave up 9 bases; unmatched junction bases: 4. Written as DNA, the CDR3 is TGTGCCAGCAGTCACAGGGGTCCTGAGCAGTTCTTC. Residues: CASSHRGPEQFF.

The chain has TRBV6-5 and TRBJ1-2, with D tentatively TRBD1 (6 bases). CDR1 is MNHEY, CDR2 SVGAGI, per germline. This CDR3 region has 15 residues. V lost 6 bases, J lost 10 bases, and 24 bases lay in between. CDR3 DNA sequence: TGTGCCAGCAGCTTGGAAACCGGGACAACTAAAACCTACACCTTC. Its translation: CASSLETGTTKTYTF.

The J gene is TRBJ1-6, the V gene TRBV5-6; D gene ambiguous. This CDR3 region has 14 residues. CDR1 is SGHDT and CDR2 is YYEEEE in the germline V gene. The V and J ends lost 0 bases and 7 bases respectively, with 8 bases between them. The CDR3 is CASSLAGTNSPLHF. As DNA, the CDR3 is TGTGCCAGCAGCTTGGCGGGAACCAATTCACCCCTCCACTTT.

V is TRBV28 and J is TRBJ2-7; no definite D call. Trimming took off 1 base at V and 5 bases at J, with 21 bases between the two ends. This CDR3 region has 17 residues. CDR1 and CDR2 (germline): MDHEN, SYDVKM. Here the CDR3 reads CASSLYRGFTQPNEQYF. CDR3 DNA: TGTGCCAGCAGTTTATACCGAGGATTCACCCAGCCGAACGAGCAGTACTTC.

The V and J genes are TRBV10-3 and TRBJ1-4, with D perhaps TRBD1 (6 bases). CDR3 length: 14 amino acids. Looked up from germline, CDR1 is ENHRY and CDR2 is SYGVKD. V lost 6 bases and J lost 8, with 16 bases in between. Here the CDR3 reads CAIRGQLGEEKLFF. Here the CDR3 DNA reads TGTGCCATCAGGGGACAACTTGGGGAAGAAAAACTGTTTTTT.

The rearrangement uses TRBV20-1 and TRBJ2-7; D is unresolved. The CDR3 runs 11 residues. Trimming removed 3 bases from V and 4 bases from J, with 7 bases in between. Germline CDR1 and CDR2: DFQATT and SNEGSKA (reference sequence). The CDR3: CSASVLYEQYF. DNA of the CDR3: TGCAGTGCTAGTGTACTTTACGAGCAGTACTTC.